The 18 T cell receptor beta chains below were found in one sample sequenced in a study of radiation and T cells in renal cell carcinoma. Only in-frame clones appear in the TCRdb table, and some are missing; sequencing was by immunoSEQ multiplex PCR. The profile shows roughly 130,000 clones, over 75% of them singletons. This sample's time point: blood 2 weeks post-SBRT. Treatment of the sample: 15 Gy SBRT to primary tumor, nephrectomy 4 weeks later. The sample in question was blood, obtained from a patient whose treatment included radiotherapy and nephrectomy. The receptors stem from a woman in her fifties or sixties with renal cell carcinoma.

This clone has a single count. This rearrangement joins TRBV2 to TRBJ2-7; 7 nucleotides agree with TRBD2. CDR3 length equals 14 residues. CDR1 and CDR2 from the germline V gene are SNHLY and FYNNEI. V trimming: 5 bases; J trimming: 1 base; junction bases outside the gene matches: 5. The chain's CDR3 is CASSTDGGSYEQYF. CDR3 DNA sequence: TGTGCCAGCAGTACTGACGGGGGGTCCTACGAGCAGTACTTC.

J is TRBJ2-7 and V is TRBV5-8; 10 positions agree with TRBD2. This CDR3 has 16 residues. Per the germline V gene, CDR1 is SGHTS and CDR2 is YDEGEE. V shed 2 bases and J 1 base; nucleotides not matched to a gene: 6. The CDR3 DNA reads TGTGCCAGCAGCTTACCGGGACTAGCGACGTCCTACGAGCAGTACTTC. Translated: CASSLPGLATSYEQYF. The whole variable domain, remainder taken from reference TRBV5-8 and TRBJ2-7, is EAGVTQSPTHLIKTRGQQATLRCSPISGHTSVYWYQQALGLGLQFLLWYDEGEERNRGNFPPRFSGRQFPNYSSELNVNALELEDSALYLCASSLPGLATSYEQYFGPGTRLTVT.

The genes are TRBV5-1 and TRBJ2-1; 7 positions match TRBD1. V trimming: 5 bases; J trimming: 6 bases; junction bases outside the gene matches: 5. Germline lookup yields CDR1 SGHRS and CDR2 YFSETQ. There are 13 residues in the CDR3. Here the CDR3 reads CASSRGLTNEQFF. The DNA for the CDR3 is TGCGCCAGCAGTAGGGGGCTTACCAATGAGCAGTTCTTC.

In this sample, this clone turned up many times. The chain has TRBV28 and TRBJ2-7; 8 bases match TRBD1. V shed 3 bases and J 4 bases; nucleotides not matched to a gene: 8. Germline V gene lookup returns CDR1 MDHEN and CDR2 SYDVKM. This CDR3 region has 15 residues. The chain's CDR3 is CASSLTPGTGYEQYF. CDR3 in DNA: TGTGCCAGCAGTTTGACCCCCGGGACAGGTTACGAGCAGTACTTC.

The chain is built from TRBV7-9 and TRBJ2-7, with TRBD2 identical over 14 bases. With V trimmed by 5 bases and J by 6 bases, 9 bases remained unmatched. Germline V lookup: CDR1 SEHNR, CDR2 FQNEAQ (reference sequence). The CDR3 spans 16 residues. DNA for the CDR3: TGTGCCAGCAGCCTCACCGGGACTAGCGGGAGTCGCGAGCAGTACTTC. Residues: CASSLTGTSGSREQYF.

This chain joins TRBV10-1 and TRBJ1-5, with 9 bases identical to TRBD1. The CDR3 is made up of 17 amino acids. The V segment lost 6 bases and the J segment 4 bases; nucleotides outside the gene matches: 13. The germline V gene encodes CDR1 WNHNN and CDR2 SYGVQD (reference sequence). For the CDR3, the DNA is TGCGCCAGCAGCTTAACTACCGGGACAGGGAGGAATCAGCCCCAGCATTTT. Translated: CASSLTTGTGRNQPQHF.

This chain connects TRBV6-6 to TRBJ1-1; 7 bases agree with TRBD1. The CDR3 runs to 15 residues. V lost 0 bases and J lost 5; bases outside the gene matches: 6. Germline V CDR1 and CDR2: MNHNY, SVGAGI (reference sequence). The CDR3 bases are TGTGCCAGCAGTTACTCCTCAGGGGGGGGGACTGAAGCTTTCTTT. Amino acids: CASSYSSGGGTEAFF.

This clone was observed a handful of times. The J gene is TRBJ1-5, the V gene TRBV30; D gene unclear. CDR3 length: 15 residues. The V gene's germline CDR1 is GTSNPN and CDR2 SVGIG (reference sequence). Trimming shortened V by 0 bases and J by 4 bases, and 13 bases separated the two germline ends. CDR3 amino acids: CAWSVLGPGNQPQHF. CDR3 coding DNA: TGTGCCTGGAGTGTACTAGGTCCTGGGAATCAGCCCCAGCATTTT.

The J gene is TRBJ2-7, the V gene TRBV19; 11 bases fit TRBD2. This CDR3 region has 15 residues. The V and J ends lost 1 base and 3 bases, in that order; junction bases with no gene match: 2. Germline assignment: CDR1 LNHDA and CDR2 SQIVND (reference sequence). The CDR3, as DNA: TGTGCCAGTAGTATAGCAACTAGCGGGAGCTACGAGCAGTACTTC. Translation: CASSIATSGSYEQYF.

The chain joins TRBV4-2 to TRBJ2-1; D gene unclear. Trimming removed 4 bases at V and 0 bases at J, with 19 bases between. Germline V gene lookup returns CDR1 LGHNA and CDR2 YNFKEQ. The CDR3 is 18 residues long. DNA for the CDR3: TGTGCCAGCAGCCGGAACCGTCGCTCCGGAAGCTCCTACAATGAGCAGTTCTTC. This translates into CASSRNRRSGSSYNEQFF.

V usage is TRBV28 and J usage is TRBJ2-7; D gene uncertain. The CDR3 has 14 amino acids. Between the trimmed V and J ends, which lost 2 bases and 2 bases, there was a span of 10 bases. Germline V gene sequence: CDR1 MDHEN, CDR2 SYDVKM. CDR3 DNA: TGTGCCAGCAGTTTAACGATTGATCCCTACGAGCAGTACTTC. It translates to CASSLTIDPYEQYF.

J is TRBJ1-6 and V is TRBV21-1. TRBV21-1 is tagged as a pseudogene. CDR3 size: 19 residues. The CDR3 reads CASSKEGGQPSLYNSPLHF. In DNA, the CDR3 is TGTGCCAGCAGCAAAGAGGGCGGGCAGCCTTCTCTCTATAATTCACCCCTCCACTTT.

This clone was seen more than once but under ten times. V is TRBV29-1 and J is TRBJ1-1; possibly TRBD1 for D (6 bases). Between the trimmed V and J ends, which lost 7 bases and 1 base, there was a span of 13 bases. CDR1 is SQVTM, CDR2 ANQGSEA, per germline. The CDR3 is made up of 13 amino acids. The CDR3 DNA reads TGCAGCGGTACAGGGAATGGGAACACTGAAGCTTTCTTT. Encoded protein: CSGTGNGNTEAFF.

The chain employs TRBV19 and TRBJ2-2, with D possibly matching TRBD1 (5 bases). The V gene lost 5 bases and the J gene lost 5 bases, with 9 bases spanning the gap. CDR3 length: 13 amino acids. The germline gives CDR1 LNHDA, CDR2 SQIVND (reference sequence). This CDR3 reads CASSGARTGELFF. In DNA, the CDR3 is TGTGCCAGTAGTGGGGCGAGAACCGGGGAGCTGTTTTTT.

This chain connects TRBV6-6 to TRBJ2-7; D not resolved. V was clipped by 5 bases and J by 4 bases, with 15 bases between them. The CDR3 runs to 14 residues. Germline CDR1 reads MNHNY; CDR2 reads SVGAGI (reference sequence). CDR3 bases: TGTGCCAGCAGTCCTCTCCAACTCGGGTACGAGCAGTACTTC. This translates into CASSPLQLGYEQYF.

The genes are TRBV9 and TRBJ1-1, with 7 bases lining up with TRBD1. Unmatched junction bases numbered 3, after V lost 3 bases and J lost 1 base. CDR1 and CDR2 from the germline V gene are SGDLS and YYNGEE. This CDR3 spans 14 amino acids. The CDR3 coding sequence is TGTGCCAGCAGCGAGTACAGGGGGAACACTGAAGCTTTCTTT. Protein product: CASSEYRGNTEAFF.

The chain joins TRBV11-2 to TRBJ2-7; perhaps TRBD1 as D (6 bases). V gave up 1 base and J gave up 2 bases, with 12 bases separating them. This CDR3 is 15 amino acids long. From germline, CDR1 is SGHAT and CDR2 FQNNGV. CDR3 DNA sequence: TGTGCCAGCAGCTTAGTACCGGGGACAACCTACGAGCAGTACTTC. Protein: CASSLVPGTTYEQYF.

This chain uses TRBV5-5 with TRBJ1-2, with D uncertain. The CDR3 runs 12 residues. V dropped 2 bases and J dropped 7 bases, with 9 bases sitting between them. Germline V gene sequence: CDR1 SGHKS, CDR2 YYEKEE (reference sequence). As DNA, the CDR3 is TGTGCCAGCAGCTTCGACCTTGGTGGCTACACCTTC. Translated, it gives CASSFDLGGYTF.